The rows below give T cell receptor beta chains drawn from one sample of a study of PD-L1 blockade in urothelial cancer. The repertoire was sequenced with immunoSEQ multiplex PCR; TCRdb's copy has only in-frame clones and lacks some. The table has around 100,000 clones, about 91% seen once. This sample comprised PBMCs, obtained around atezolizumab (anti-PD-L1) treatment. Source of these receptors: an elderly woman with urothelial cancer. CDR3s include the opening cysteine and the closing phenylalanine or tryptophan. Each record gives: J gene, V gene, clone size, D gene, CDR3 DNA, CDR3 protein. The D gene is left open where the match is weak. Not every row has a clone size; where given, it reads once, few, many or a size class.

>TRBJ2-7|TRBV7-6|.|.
TGTGCCAGCAGCTTAGGGGCTCAACCCGCAAACTACGAGCAGTACTTC
CASSLGAQPANYEQYF
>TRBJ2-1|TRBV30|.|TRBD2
TGTGCCTGGAGTCGAACGGGGACTAAGTCTGAGCAGTTCTTC
CAWSRTGTKSEQFF
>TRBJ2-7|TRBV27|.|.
TGTGCCAGCAGTTTATCGGGGCATTCGGTGCAGTACTTC
CASSLSGHSVQYF
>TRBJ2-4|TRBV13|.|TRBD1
TGTGCCAGCAGCCCCCGGGACAGGGAAAGGGAGAGAGCCAAAAACATTCAGTACTTC
CASSPRDRERERAKNIQYF
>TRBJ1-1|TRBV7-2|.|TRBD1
TGTGCCAGCAACTTGGACAGGGTGAACACTGAAGCTTTCTTT
CASNLDRVNTEAFF
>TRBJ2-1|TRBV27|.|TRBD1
TGTGCCAGCAGATCCGGGACAGGAGCGTACAATGAGCAGTTCTTC
CASRSGTGAYNEQFF
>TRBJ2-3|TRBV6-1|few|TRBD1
TGTGCCAGCAGTGTACTGACAGGGGGAGGTACAGATACGCAGTATTTT
CASSVLTGGGTDTQYF
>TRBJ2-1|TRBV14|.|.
TGTGCCAGCAGCCAACCGCTGCTGGCGGGGAACTACAATGAGCAGTTCTTC
CASSQPLLAGNYNEQFF
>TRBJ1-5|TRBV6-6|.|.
TGTGCCAGCAGCACAGGTCACCTTAGCAATCAGCCCCAGCATTTT
CASSTGHLSNQPQHF
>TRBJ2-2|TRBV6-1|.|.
TGTGCCAGCAGTGAAGAAGGGGGCACCGGGGAGCTGTTTTTT
CASSEEGGTGELFF
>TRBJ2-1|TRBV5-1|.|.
TGCGCCAGCAGACCTCAACCTAGCCGGGCGTCCTACAATGAGCAGTTCTTC
CASRPQPSRASYNEQFF
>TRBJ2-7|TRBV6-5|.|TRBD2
TGTGCCAGCAGATCGGGGGGCGAGCAGTACTTC
CASRSGGEQYF
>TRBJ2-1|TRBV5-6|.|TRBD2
TGTGCCAGCAGCTTGCCCGGACTAGCGGGGTTCTACAATGAGCAGTTCTTC
CASSLPGLAGFYNEQFF
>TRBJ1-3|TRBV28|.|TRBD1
TGTGCCAGCAGTTCCGGACAGGGCAGCTCTGGAAACACCATATATTTT
CASSSGQGSSGNTIYF
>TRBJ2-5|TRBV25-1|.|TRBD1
TGTGCCAGCAGTGAGGTAGGGGACAGGGGAGAGACCCAGTACTTC
CASSEVGDRGETQYF
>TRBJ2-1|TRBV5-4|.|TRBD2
TGTGCCAGCAGCTTGAGCCGGGGGGGGCAGTTCTTC
CASSLSRGGQFF
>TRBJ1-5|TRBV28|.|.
TGTGCCAGCATGTGGACAGCACAGAATCAGCCCCAGCATTTT
CASMWTAQNQPQHF
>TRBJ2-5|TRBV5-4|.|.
TGTGCCAGCAGCTACCCCGCAGGAGGGGCAGAGACCCAGTACTTC
CASSYPAGGAETQYF
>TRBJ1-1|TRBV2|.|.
TGTGCCAGCACCGGGACATCGAACACTGAAGCTTTCTTT
CASTGTSNTEAFF
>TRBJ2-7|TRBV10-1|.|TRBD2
TGCGCCAGCAGTGTTACTAGCGGGGGCGAGCAGTACTTC
CASSVTSGGEQYF
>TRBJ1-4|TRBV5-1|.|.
TGCGCCAGCAGCCCCGCGGGTGCAACTAATGAAAAACTGTTTTTT
CASSPAGATNEKLFF
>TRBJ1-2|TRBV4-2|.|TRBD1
TGTGCCAGCAGCGGAGGGGGCGACTATGGCTACACCTTC
CASSGGGDYGYTF
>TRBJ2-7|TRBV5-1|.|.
TGCGCCAGCAGCCCTGGACAGTTGCCCCGGAGCTCCTACGAGCAGTACTTC
CASSPGQLPRSSYEQYF
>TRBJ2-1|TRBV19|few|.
TGTGCCAGTAGTAACCGGGCGGGTTACGAGCAGTTCTTC
CASSNRAGYEQFF
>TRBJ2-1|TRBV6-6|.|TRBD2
TGTGCCAGCAGTTACTCGAGGCCTAGCGGGAGCTATGAGCAGTTCTTC
CASSYSRPSGSYEQFF
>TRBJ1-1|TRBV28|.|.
TGTGCCAGCAGTTTAAGTCGAGCTGAAGCTTTCTTT
CASSLSRAEAFF
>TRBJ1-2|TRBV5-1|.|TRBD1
TGCGCCAGCACCGATGGGGGGAACACCGCAGGGACAGGAGGCTACACCTTC
CASTDGGNTAGTGGYTF
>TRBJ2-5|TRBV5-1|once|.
TGCGCCAGCAGCCTAACTAGTGTGGGTGAGACCCAGTACTTC
CASSLTSVGETQYF